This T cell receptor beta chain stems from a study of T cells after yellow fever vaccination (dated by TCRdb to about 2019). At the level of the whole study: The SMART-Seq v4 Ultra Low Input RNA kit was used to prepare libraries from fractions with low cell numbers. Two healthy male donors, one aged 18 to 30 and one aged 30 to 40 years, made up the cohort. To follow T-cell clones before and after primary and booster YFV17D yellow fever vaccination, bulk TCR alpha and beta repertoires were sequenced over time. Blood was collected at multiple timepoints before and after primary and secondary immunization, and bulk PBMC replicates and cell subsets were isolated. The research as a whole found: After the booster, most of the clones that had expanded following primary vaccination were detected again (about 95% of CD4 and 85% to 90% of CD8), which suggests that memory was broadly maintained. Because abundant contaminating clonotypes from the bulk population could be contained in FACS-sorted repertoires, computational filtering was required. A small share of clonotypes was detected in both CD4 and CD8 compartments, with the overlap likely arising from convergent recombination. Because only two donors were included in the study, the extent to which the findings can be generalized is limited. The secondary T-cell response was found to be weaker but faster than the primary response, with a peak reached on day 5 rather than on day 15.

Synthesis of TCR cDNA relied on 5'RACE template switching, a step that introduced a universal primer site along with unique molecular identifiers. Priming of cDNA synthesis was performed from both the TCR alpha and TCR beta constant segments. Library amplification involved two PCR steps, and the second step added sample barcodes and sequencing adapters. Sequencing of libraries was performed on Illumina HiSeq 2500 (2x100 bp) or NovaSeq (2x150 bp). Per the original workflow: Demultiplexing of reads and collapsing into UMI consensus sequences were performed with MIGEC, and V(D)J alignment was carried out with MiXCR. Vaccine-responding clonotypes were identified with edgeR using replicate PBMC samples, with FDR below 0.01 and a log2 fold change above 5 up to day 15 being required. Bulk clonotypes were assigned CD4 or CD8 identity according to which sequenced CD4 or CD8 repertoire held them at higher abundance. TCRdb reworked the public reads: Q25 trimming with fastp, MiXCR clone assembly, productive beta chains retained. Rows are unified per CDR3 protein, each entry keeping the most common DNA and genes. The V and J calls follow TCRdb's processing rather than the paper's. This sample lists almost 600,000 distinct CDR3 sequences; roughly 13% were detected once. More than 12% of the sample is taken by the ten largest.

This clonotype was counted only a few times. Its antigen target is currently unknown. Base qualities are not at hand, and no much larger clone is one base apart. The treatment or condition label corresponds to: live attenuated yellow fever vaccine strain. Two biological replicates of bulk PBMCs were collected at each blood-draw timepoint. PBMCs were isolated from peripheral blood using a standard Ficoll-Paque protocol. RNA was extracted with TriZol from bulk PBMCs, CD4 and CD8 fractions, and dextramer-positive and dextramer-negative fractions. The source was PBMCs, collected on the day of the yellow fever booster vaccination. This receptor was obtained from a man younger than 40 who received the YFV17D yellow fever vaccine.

Read as DNA, the sequence is TGTGCCAGTAGTTACGATAGCGGGGGACCCAATGAGCAGTTCTTC. Its translation reads: CASSYDSGGPNEQFF. The chain is assembled from TRBV19 and TRBJ2-1; 9 middle bases align to TRBD2. As encoded in the germline V gene (reference sequence), CDR1 is LNHDA while CDR2 is SQIVND. V loses 5 bases at its end and J loses 6 bases; junction bases beyond the gene matches: 8. The CDR3 starts with the cysteine, ends with the phenylalanine, and has 15 residues. The entry retains the CDR3 DNA only, 45 bases that are in frame from base 1.